This note documents a single T cell receptor beta chain sequence. Germline and junction disagree at one end, which may indicate a read error. Germline V gives CDR1 MGHRA, CDR2 YSYEKL. This CDR3 is built from 13 residues. The library came from three nested PCR rounds adapted from ARM-PCR protocols. Via MiXCR, TCRdb re-called the multiplex PCR reads, giving one row per CDR3 protein. The sample gives 90,000 to 110,000 distinct CDR3 sequences, about 75% of which show up once; about 40% is in the top ten. This sample's RNA came from whole unsorted tissue. These data originate in a study of tumor and adjacent non-tumor tissue in lung cancer. Study-level background: There were roughly 11 adenocarcinoma, a couple of squamous cell carcinoma and 1 small cell lung cancer cases.

The gene calls are TRBV4-1 and TRBJ2-7; D is uncertain. The sequence derives from a woman between 55 and 75 years old with non-small cell lung cancer. The sequencing sample was made of lung tumor tissue. This CDR3 is CASSQGDRYEPYF. For the CDR3, the DNA is TGCGCCAGCAGCCAAGGGGATCGCTACGAGCCGTACTTC.